A single sample is the source of the 13 T cell receptor beta chains below, sequenced in a study of T cells expressing NK-cell markers. No DNA is given; TCRdb re-called the 5' RACE reads and lists each CDR3 protein once. Its listing shows tens of thousands of distinct CDR3 sequences. Sequenced sample: blood T cells: a sorted CD56 or NKG2C T cell subset, CD4+ or CD8+ T cells, or bulk PBMC T cells (not recorded which). These receptors were collected from a woman between 18 and 75 years old in good health.

V usage is TRBV7-3 and J usage is TRBJ2-7. Germline V gives CDR1 SGHTA, CDR2 FQGTGA. The CDR3 loop spans 13 amino acids. CDR3 in amino acids: CASSLSAAYEQYF.

This sequence joins TRBV6-1 and TRBJ2-2; TCRdb's D call of TRBD1 is untestable without DNA. In germline, CDR1 is MNHNS, CDR2 SASEGT. This CDR3 is built from 14 residues. The CDR3 loop is CATLVDAGAGELFF.

The chain joins TRBV6-5 to TRBJ2-5; the TCRdb D gene call, TRBD2, has no DNA to confirm it. CDR1 MNHEY and CDR2 SVGAGI come from the germline V gene. This CDR3 comprises 15 residues. The CDR3 here is CASSSSARHQETQYF.

The chain joins TRBV12-3 or TRBV12-4 to TRBJ1-1; without DNA, the TCRdb call of TRBD1 cannot be checked. The CDR3 runs to 14 residues. CDR3 region: CASTPSEMNTEAFF.

CDR3 loop: CASSLEFAGGGNTQYF. This chain uses TRBV11-2 with TRBJ2-3; checking the TCRdb D call of TRBD2 is not possible without DNA. Germline assignment: CDR1 SGHAT and CDR2 FQNNGV. The CDR3 has 16 amino acids. The full variable domain, in which reference TRBV11-2 and TRBJ2-3 provide the parts outside the CDR3, is EAGVAQSPRYKIIEKRQSVAFWCNPISGHATLYWYQQILGQGPKLLIQFQNNGVVDDSQLPKDRFSAERLKGVDSTLKIQPAKLEDSAVYLCASSLEFAGGGNTQYFGPGTRLTVL.

The chain joins TRBV28 to TRBJ1-6; the TCRdb call, TRBD1, lacks DNA for checking. CDR1 is MDHEN, CDR2 SYDVKM, per germline. This CDR3 comprises 16 residues. This CDR3 reads CASSPRAARLSAPLHF.

The chain links TRBV4-2 to TRBJ2-7; TCRdb indicates TRBD1, and absent DNA this call remains unverified. Germline-derived CDR1 and CDR2 are LGHNA and YNFKEQ. This CDR3 contains 16 residues. The CDR3 protein is CASSQEPGSGSYEQYF.

The V call is TRBV27, the J call TRBJ1-2; no DNA is available, so the TRBD1 call from TCRdb remains unchecked. The CDR3 is 14 residues long. Germline V gives CDR1 MNHEY, CDR2 SMNVEV (reference sequence). CDR3 sequence: CASSLGGTAFGYTF.

This rearrangement joins TRBV7-9 to TRBJ2-7; TCRdb outputs TRBD1, but without DNA this stays unchecked. Germline V gene sequence: CDR1 SEHNR, CDR2 FQNEAQ (reference sequence). The CDR3 covers 17 residues. The CDR3 loop reads CASSSGRRDSLFYEQYF. Looking up the rest from reference TRBV7-9 and TRBJ2-7 gives the full variable domain: DTGVSQNPRHKITKRGQNVTFRCDPISEHNRLYWYRQTLGQGPEFLTYFQNEAQLEKSRLLSDRFSAERPKGSFSTLEIQRTEQGDSAMYLCASSSGRRDSLFYEQYFGPGTRLTVT.

The rearrangement uses TRBV4-2 and TRBJ2-7. This CDR3 contains 15 residues. Per the germline V gene, CDR1 is LGHNA and CDR2 is YNFKEQ. The CDR3 loop is CASSQEAGGLYEQYF.

The rearrangement uses TRBV6-1 and TRBJ2-5; TCRdb picks TRBD2, but there is no DNA to check that call. Germline values: CDR1 MNHNS, CDR2 SASEGT. This CDR3 has 13 amino acids. CDR3 sequence: CASSARLEETQYF.

The rearrangement joins TRBV27 to TRBJ1-5; the TCRdb call, TRBD1, lacks DNA for checking. This CDR3 has 14 residues. CDR1 is MNHEY, CDR2 SMNVEV, per germline (reference sequence). CDR3: CASRTGPDGQPQHF.

This chain uses TRBV14 with TRBJ2-7. Germline assignment: CDR1 SGHDN and CDR2 FVKESK. The CDR3 is 14 residues long. The CDR3 protein is CASSHPGSSYEQYF.